The rows below give T cell receptor beta chains drawn from one sample of a study of control samples from healthy donors and cancer patients. Profiling relied on immunoSEQ multiplex PCR, and the TCRdb table lists in-frame clones only, not all of them. The table has about 170,000 clones, about 87% seen once. The sequenced sample consisted of blood. These TCRs come from a man aged 25 to 45 in good health. The CDR3 runs from the conserved cysteine through the conserved F or W. A D gene is named only where the DNA matches it firmly. Only some rows state a clone size, as once, few, many or a class for expanded clones.

TRBJ2-2 TRBD1 - TRBV4-2 CASSHPTGGFPGELFF TGTGCCAGCAGCCACCCGACAGGGGGTTTCCCCGGGGAGCTGTTTTTT
TRBJ2-1 - once TRBV7-9 CASSYRHPELVGNEQFF TGTGCCAGCAGCTACCGACATCCCGAACTAGTGGGAAATGAGCAGTTCTTC
TRBJ1-1 - - TRBV30 CAWSVGKNTEAFF TGTGCCTGGAGTGTGGGGAAGAACACTGAAGCTTTCTTT
TRBJ2-1 - - TRBV7-8 CASSLEVHNEQFF TGTGCCAGCAGCTTAGAAGTCCACAATGAGCAGTTCTTC
TRBJ1-2 - - TRBV27 CASSFTGGANGYTF TGTGCCAGCAGTTTTACCGGGGGCGCGAATGGCTACACCTTC
TRBJ2-3 - - TRBV10-3 CAISGSGADTQYF TGTGCCATCAGTGGGTCGGGGGCGGATACGCAGTATTTT
TRBJ2-7 - - TRBV5-5 CASSETVSSGYEQYF TGTGCCAGCAGCGAGACGGTGTCTTCCGGCTACGAGCAGTACTTC
TRBJ2-1 TRBD2 - TRBV9 CASSLTSGSGNEQFF TGTGCCAGCAGCCTAACTAGCGGGAGCGGGAATGAGCAGTTCTTC
TRBJ1-6 TRBD1 - TRBV9 CASSGTGSDSPLHF TGTGCCAGCAGCGGGACAGGGAGTGATTCACCCCTCCACTTT
TRBJ1-3 - - TRBV5-6 CASSLAVSGNTIYF TGTGCCAGCAGCTTGGCCGTCTCTGGAAACACCATATATTTT
TRBJ2-2 - - TRBV27 CASSLGFPLTGELFF TGTGCCAGCAGTTTAGGGTTTCCACTCACCGGGGAGCTGTTTTTT
TRBJ2-3 TRBD2 few TRBV9 CASSPGGGAWDTQYF TGTGCCAGCAGCCCAGGCGGGGGGGCATGGGATACGCAGTATTTT
TRBJ1-3 - - TRBV6-5 CASSPDNRGNTIYF TGTGCCAGCAGTCCCGACAACAGGGGAAACACCATATATTTT
TRBJ2-7 - - TRBV6-1 CASSEGDEQYF TGTGCCAGCAGCGAAGGGGACGAGCAGTACTTC
TRBJ2-7 - - TRBV19 CASTISHSLYEQYF TGTGCCAGTACCATTTCTCACAGCCTCTACGAGCAGTACTTC
TRBJ1-2 TRBD1 once TRBV7-3 CASSMGQGLGYTF TGTGCCAGCAGCATGGGACAGGGGCTTGGCTACACCTTC
TRBJ1-4 - - TRBV6-5 CASTTGREKLFF TGTGCCAGCACCACAGGGAGGGAAAAACTGTTTTTT
TRBJ2-7 - few TRBV20-1 CSATTNYEQYF TGCAGTGCAACCACAAACTACGAGCAGTACTTC
TRBJ1-1 - - TRBV27 CASSLKGNTEAFF TGTGCCAGCAGTTTGAAGGGGAACACTGAAGCTTTCTTT
TRBJ1-4 - - TRBV6-5 CASSYSGEKLFF TGTGCCAGCAGTTACTCGGGGGAAAAACTGTTTTTT
TRBJ1-4 - - TRBV4-1 CASSQGGLRATNEKLFF TGCGCCAGCAGCCAAGGGGGGCTTCGTGCTACTAATGAAAAACTGTTTTTT
TRBJ1-1 - - TRBV10-3 CAIGGNTEAFF TGTGCCATCGGAGGAAACACTGAAGCTTTCTTT
TRBJ1-1 - - TRBV13 CASSFGGVTYTEAFF TGTGCCAGCAGCTTTGGGGGGGTAACCTACACTGAAGCTTTCTTT